The 25 T cell receptor beta chains below were found in one sample sequenced in a study of PD-1 blockade in classical Hodgkin lymphoma. Generated by immunoSEQ multiplex PCR, the TCRdb table keeps only in-frame clones and is missing some. Among about 46,000 clones listed, about three quarters were seen once. All the patients suffered relapse after autologous stem cell transplantation, and brentuximab vedotin exposure differed. The sequenced sample was peripheral blood mononuclear cells (PBMCs), obtained at baseline. These receptor sequences come from a human donor with classical Hodgkin lymphoma.

This chain joins TRBV27 and TRBJ1-5; TRBD1 matches at 9 bases. V gave up 6 bases and J gave up 6 bases; unmatched junction bases: 6. CDR3 length: 14 residues. CDR1 is MNHEY, CDR2 SMNVEV, per germline (reference sequence). CDR3 sequence (DNA): TGTGCCAGCAGATTAACAGGGGGCTCTCAGCCCCAGCATTTT. Translated: CASRLTGGSQPQHF.

The chain is built from TRBV19 and TRBJ1-1; D unclear. CDR1 and CDR2 (germline): LNHDA, SQIVND (reference sequence). The CDR3 runs 12 residues. Deletions cut 1 base from V and 8 bases from J, with 8 bases between. This CDR3 is CASSIGVREAFF. The CDR3, as DNA: TGTGCCAGTAGTATAGGGGTCAGAGAAGCTTTCTTT.

The V and J genes are TRBV5-1 and TRBJ1-1, with D possibly matching TRBD1 (5 bases). CDR3 length equals 15 residues. Trimming shortened V by 0 bases and J by 5 bases, and 14 bases separated the two germline ends. Germline CDR1 SGHRS, CDR2 YFSETQ. The CDR3 sequence is CASSLGGSEGTEAFF. In DNA, the CDR3 is TGCGCCAGCAGCTTGGGAGGATCTGAGGGGACTGAAGCTTTCTTT.

This clone has only a few counts. Distinct nucleotide sequences in the sample also encode this CDR3. This chain uses TRBV5-1 with TRBJ1-1, with TRBD1 as a possible D gene (6 bases). Trimming shortened V by 1 base and J by 4 bases, and 11 bases separated the two germline ends. The CDR3 contains 14 residues. Germline assignment: CDR1 SGHRS and CDR2 YFSETQ. CDR3 nucleotides: TGCGCCAGCAGCTTGAAACAGGGTGCCACTGAAGCTTTCTTT. As protein: CASSLKQGATEAFF.

This clone was seen a handful of times. The rearrangement joins TRBV6-1 to TRBJ1-1, with 10 nucleotides matching TRBD1. The CDR3 totals 13 residues. After removal of 6 bases from V and 12 bases from J, the junction contained 10 bases not matched to a gene. Germline CDR1 is MNHNS and CDR2 is SASEGT. The CDR3 nucleotides read TGTGCCAGCAGGGACGACAGGGGGCAAATGCCTTTCTTT. Translating gives CASRDDRGQMPFF.

This clone was seen more than once but under ten times. As DNA, the CDR3 is TGTGCCAGCAGGAAGAACAGGGAAGCTAACTATGGCTACACCTTC. This translates into CASRKNREANYGYTF. The chain combines TRBV2 with TRBJ1-2; D is perhaps TRBD1 (6 bases). V was cut by 6 bases and J by 0 bases, with 14 bases left in between. Germline V gives CDR1 SNHLY, CDR2 FYNNEI. The CDR3 runs to 15 residues.

This clone was counted once. The chain uses TRBV9 and TRBJ1-1; 8 nucleotides line up with TRBD1. V shed 4 bases, J shed 4 bases, and the junction held 3 bases outside the gene matches. CDR1 and CDR2 (germline): SGDLS, YYNGEE. The CDR3 runs to 13 residues. The CDR3 loop reads CASSRQGLTEAFF. CDR3 in DNA: TGTGCCAGCAGCCGACAGGGGCTCACTGAAGCTTTCTTT. Using reference TRBV9 and TRBJ1-1 for the parts outside the CDR3, the full variable domain is DSGVTQTPKHLITATGQRVTLRCSPRSGDLSVYWYQQSLDQGLQFLIQYYNGEERAKGNILERFSAQQFPDLHSELNLSSLELGDSALYFCASSRQGLTEAFFGQGTRLTVV.

CDR3 nucleotides: TGTGCCAGCAGTTCAGACAGTTACGACTATGGCTACACCTTC. Translation: CASSSDSYDYGYTF. The V gene is TRBV6-5, the J gene TRBJ1-2; tentatively, D is TRBD1 (5 bases). Germline V CDR1 and CDR2: MNHEY, SVGAGI. The CDR3 spans 14 residues. With 4 bases removed from V and 3 bases from J, the gap between germline ends came to 12 bases.

The gene calls are TRBV7-2 and TRBJ2-3, with 12 positions matching TRBD2. CDR1 is SGHTA, CDR2 FQGNSA, per germline. The CDR3 loop spans 15 amino acids. V lost 6 bases and J lost 4; bases outside the gene matches: 5. CDR3 DNA: TGTGCCAGCAGGTTCCTAGCGGGGGGGCCAGATACGCAGTATTTT. Amino acid sequence: CASRFLAGGPDTQYF.

The rearrangement uses TRBV2 and TRBJ1-2, with unresolved D. The CDR3 is 13 residues long. Germline V lookup: CDR1 SNHLY, CDR2 FYNNEI. Trimming pared 3 bases from V and 3 bases from J, leaving 8 bases between. CDR3 sequence (DNA): TGTGCCAGCAGTGACAGGAACTACTATGGCTACACCTTC. This codes for CASSDRNYYGYTF.

This clone has a handful of counts. This chain uses TRBV30 with TRBJ1-5, with TRBD1 as a possible D gene (6 bases). Germline V gene lookup returns CDR1 GTSNPN and CDR2 SVGIG (reference sequence). Trimming took off 5 bases at V and 5 bases at J, with 13 bases between the two ends. This CDR3 has 13 residues. The CDR3 nucleotides read TGTGCCTGGGGTTCACAGGGCGATCAGCCCCAGCATTTT. Its translation is CAWGSQGDQPQHF.

The chain couples TRBV28 to TRBJ1-5, with D possibly matching TRBD1 (5 bases). There are 13 residues in the CDR3. The V gene lost 7 bases and the J gene lost 5 bases, with 12 bases spanning the gap. From germline, CDR1 is MDHEN and CDR2 SYDVKM. The CDR3 region has the DNA TGTGCCAGCACGGTTGGGGGATATCAGCCCCAGCATTTT. Amino acid sequence: CASTVGGYQPQHF. Using reference TRBV28 and TRBJ1-5 for the parts outside the CDR3, the full variable domain is DVKVTQSSRYLVKRTGEKVFLECVQDMDHENMFWYRQDPGLGLRLIYFSYDVKMKEKGDIPEGYSVSREKKERFSLILESASTNQTSMYLCASTVGGYQPQHFGDGTRLSIL.

The DNA of the CDR3 is TGCGCCAGCAGCCCACAGGTGGGGGGCTATGGCTACACCTTC. Its translation: CASSPQVGGYGYTF. The chain carries TRBV5-1 and TRBJ1-2; D possibly corresponds to TRBD1 (5 bases). The CDR3 covers 14 residues. Per germline, CDR1 SGHRS and CDR2 YFSETQ. Trimming left V 4 bases short and J 4 bases short, with 14 bases between.

The chain is built from TRBV4-1 and TRBJ2-1; weak D call: TRBD2 (6 bases). The CDR3 has 15 residues. CDR1 and CDR2 from the germline V gene are MGHRA and YSYEKL. Trimming left V 0 bases short and J 5 bases short, with 11 bases between. The CDR3 region has the DNA TGCGCCAGCAGCCAAGACCCGGGAGATGACAATGAGCAGTTCTTC. Protein product: CASSQDPGDDNEQFF.

The chain recombines TRBV5-1 with TRBJ2-1; 9 positions match TRBD2. The CDR3 loop spans 16 amino acids. V lost 6 bases, J lost 9 bases, and 16 bases stayed unmatched. Looked up from germline, CDR1 is SGHRS and CDR2 is YFSETQ. CDR3 region: CASTPFGGGALGEQFF. The CDR3 nucleotides read TGCGCCAGCACCCCGTTTGGCGGGGGGGCCCTGGGTGAGCAGTTCTTC.

V and J are TRBV28 and TRBJ1-1; 9 nucleotides line up with TRBD1. With 3 bases clipped from V and 6 bases from J, the junction kept 14 bases outside the gene matches. Germline values: CDR1 MDHEN, CDR2 SYDVKM. The CDR3 totals 17 residues. The CDR3 DNA reads TGTGCCAGCAGTTTCTTTGAAATACAGGGGGCGGCGGCTGAAGCTTTCTTT. Translated: CASSFFEIQGAAAEAFF.

The rearrangement joins TRBV5-4 to TRBJ2-5, with 7 positions matching TRBD2. CDR1 is SGHNT and CDR2 is YYREEE in the germline V gene (reference sequence). This CDR3 has 17 amino acids. With 0 bases clipped from V and 5 bases from J, the junction kept 13 bases outside the gene matches. The CDR3 loop is CASSLVRLADHGETQYF. Here the CDR3 DNA reads TGTGCCAGCAGCTTGGTGAGACTAGCTGATCACGGGGAGACCCAGTACTTC.

This rearrangement joins TRBV6-5 to TRBJ2-7, with a possible D match to TRBD1 (5 bases). This CDR3 comprises 14 residues. Trimming cost V 1 base and J 0 bases, with 7 bases left between them. The V gene's germline CDR1 is MNHEY and CDR2 SVGAGI. CDR3 sequence (DNA): TGTGCCAGCAGTTACTTTAGGGGCTCCTACGAGCAGTACTTC. This gives the protein CASSYFRGSYEQYF.

CDR3 loop: CAWSVQGNTDTQYF. Written as DNA, the CDR3 is TGTGCCTGGAGTGTACAGGGGAACACAGATACGCAGTATTTT. This chain uses TRBV30 with TRBJ2-3, with TRBD1 matching over 7 bases. CDR3 size: 14 residues. V gave up 0 bases and J gave up 2 bases; unmatched junction bases: 2. CDR1 GTSNPN and CDR2 SVGIG come from the germline V gene (reference sequence).

This chain joins TRBV19 and TRBJ2-7; D gene uncertain. Trimming left V 5 bases short and J 7 bases short, with 12 bases between. The CDR3 sequence is 12 residues long. Looked up from germline, CDR1 is LNHDA and CDR2 is SQIVND (reference sequence). The CDR3 loop reads CASSPPDLEQYF. CDR3 nucleotides: TGTGCCAGTAGTCCTCCGGACCTGGAGCAGTACTTC.

V is TRBV11-3 and J is TRBJ2-7, with 7 bases matching TRBD2. CDR1 and CDR2 (germline): SGHNT, YENEEA. J gave up 2 bases and V 1 base, and 8 bases lay outside the gene matches. The CDR3 has 16 residues. CDR3 DNA sequence: TGTGCCAGCAGCTTAGTCGATTCGACTAGCCCCTACGAGCAGTACTTC. Residues: CASSLVDSTSPYEQYF.

The chain combines TRBV18 with TRBJ2-2, with no clear D. The ends were cut back, 3 bases at V and 4 bases at J, with 12 bases in the middle. The CDR3 covers 15 residues. Germline CDR1 and CDR2: KGHSH and LQKENI. The CDR3 region is CASSPGTERTGELFF. In nucleotides, the CDR3 is TGTGCCAGCTCACCGGGCACAGAACGCACCGGGGAGCTGTTTTTT.

The chain employs TRBV5-6 and TRBJ1-1; maybe TRBD1 (5 bases). Germline loops: CDR1 SGHDT, CDR2 YYEEEE. The CDR3 is 16 residues long. V was clipped by 6 bases and J by 0 bases, with 18 bases between them. This CDR3 is CASNRLGDRMNTEAFF. DNA of the CDR3: TGTGCCAGCAACCGGTTGGGGGATCGCATGAACACTGAAGCTTTCTTT.

This chain connects TRBV11-2 to TRBJ1-3; maybe TRBD1 (5 bases). The CDR3 runs to 13 residues. The germline V gene has CDR1 SGHAT and CDR2 FQNNGV. The V and J ends lost 4 bases and 6 bases respectively, with 10 bases between them. CDR3: CASSSQGENTIYF. The CDR3 DNA reads as TGTGCCAGCAGCTCCCAGGGAGAAAACACCATATATTTT.

The chain recombines TRBV7-9 with TRBJ1-1, with 9 positions matching TRBD1. J lost 5 bases, V lost 6 bases, and 7 bases had no gene match. The CDR3 extends over 14 amino acids. Per germline, CDR1 SEHNR and CDR2 FQNEAQ (reference sequence). CDR3: CASSYRGLLTEAFF. The CDR3 DNA reads TGTGCCAGCAGTTACAGGGGGCTTTTAACTGAAGCTTTCTTT.